This entry features one T cell receptor (beta chain) sequence. Its antigen is not identified. This entry belongs to a study of T cell responses to AZD1222 COVID-19 vaccine. Notes on the study in general: As reported, nearly half of all spike-specific TCRs target variant regions that are unmutated. The study found Spike-specific TCR breadth and depth rose after two AZD1222 doses. In a largely white British group with more females than males, clonal diversity was possibly underestimated. Repertoires were obtained solely post-peak T cell response.

Only in-frame clones appear in the TCRdb table, and some are missing; sequencing was by immunoSEQ multiplex PCR. Of about 130,000 clones listed, approximately 92% were seen once; the top ten hold about 1.1%. The CDR3 spans 15 residues. V lost 0 bases, J lost 8 bases, and 16 bases lay in between. Germline V lookup: CDR1 LGHDT, CDR2 YNNKEL (reference sequence). This sample comprised peripheral blood, obtained 28 days after the second AZD1222 dose. The gene calls are TRBV3-1 (or the pseudogene TRBV3-2) and TRBJ1-2; D call uncertain. The sequence derives from an adult who received the AZD1222 COVID-19 vaccine. The CDR3 reads CASSQDATAVWGYTF. The CDR3 nucleotides read TGTGCCAGCAGCCAAGATGCAACAGCTGTCTGGGGCTACACCTTC.